The clone carrying this T cell receptor (beta chain) was detected a few times. Antigen unknown. TCRdb's copy holds only in-frame clones and misses some; the assay was immunoSEQ multiplex PCR. This table has fewer than 100,000 clones, 80% to 90% appearing once. The data belong to a study of T cells in localized non-small cell lung cancer. Study results and limitations: There were a median roughly 60 of the top 100 tumor clones appearing in adjacent lung. Longer survival (overall) was linked to higher T cell density in blood. Uninvolved adjacent lung had more T cell clonality than any other tissue, topping tumor. Sequencing, confined to only one tumor region, leaves heterogeneity possible.

Germline loops: CDR1 MDHEN, CDR2 SYDVKM. V gave up 5 bases and J gave up 1 base, with 11 bases separating them. CDR3 length equals 15 residues. The origin of this receptor is a man aged 40-75 years with stage I squamous cell lung carcinoma. Sequencing was performed on peripheral blood, taken before any cancer treatment. This chain joins TRBV28 and TRBJ2-2; a possible D gene is TRBD1 (5 bases). CDR3 in amino acids: CASSLPTVNTGELFF. In nucleotides, the CDR3 is TGTGCCAGCAGTCTACCGACAGTGAACACCGGGGAGCTGTTTTTT.